This T cell receptor beta chain appears in the sequencing data of a study of naive and memory T cell subsets. This CDR3 has 15 amino acids. Germline CDR1 SEHNR, CDR2 FQNEAQ (reference sequence). The germline V and J ends were trimmed by 4 bases and 5 bases, with 14 bases remaining between them. Two oligonucleotides, mixed equimolar, formed the beta constant-region primer covering TRBC1 and TRBC2. Ligated cDNA was amplified by four rounds of PCR with nested alpha and beta constant-region primers and SP2. TCRdb reprocessed the UMI-ligation and nested PCR reads with MiXCR, giving one entry per CDR3 protein. Of some 83,000 distinct CDR3 sequences detected, roughly 9.3% appear once; the ten largest clones hold 1.2%. This clonotype has more than one count but fewer than ten.

The genes are TRBV7-9 and TRBJ2-2, with D possibly matching TRBD1 (5 bases). The TCR was taken from a human donor in good health. The sequenced material came from naive CD8+ T cells from blood. CDR3 coding DNA: TGTGCCAGCAGCTCCCGAACAGGAGCGACCGGGGAGCTGTTTTTT. Protein sequence: CASSSRTGATGELFF.